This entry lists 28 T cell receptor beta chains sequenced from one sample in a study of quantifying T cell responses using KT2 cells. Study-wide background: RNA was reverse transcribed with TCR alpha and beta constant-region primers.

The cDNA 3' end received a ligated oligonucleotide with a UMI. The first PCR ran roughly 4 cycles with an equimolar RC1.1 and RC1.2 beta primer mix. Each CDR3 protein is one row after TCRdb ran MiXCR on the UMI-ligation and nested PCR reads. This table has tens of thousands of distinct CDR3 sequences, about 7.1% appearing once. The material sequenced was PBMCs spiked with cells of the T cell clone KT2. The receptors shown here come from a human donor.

CDR3 protein: CASSAGQPNSPLHF. The DNA of the CDR3 is TGCGCCAGCAGCGCCGGACAGCCGAATTCACCCCTCCACTTT. V is TRBV5-1 and J is TRBJ1-6; D possibly corresponds to TRBD1 (6 bases). CDR1 and CDR2 (germline): SGHRS, YFSETQ. The CDR3 length is 14 residues. V lost 4 bases and J 7 bases, leaving 12 bases between the germline ends.

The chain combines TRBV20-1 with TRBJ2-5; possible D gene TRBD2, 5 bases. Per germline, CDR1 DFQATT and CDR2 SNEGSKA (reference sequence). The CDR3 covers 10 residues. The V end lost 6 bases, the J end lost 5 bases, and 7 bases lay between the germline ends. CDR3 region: CSAWRETQYF. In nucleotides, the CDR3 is TGCAGTGCATGGAGGGAGACCCAGTACTTC.

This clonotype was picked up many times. This CDR3 is CASSVVEGSTDTQYF. DNA for the CDR3: TGTGCCAGCAGCGTAGTTGAGGGGAGCACAGATACGCAGTATTTT. The chain couples TRBV9 to TRBJ2-3; D is tentatively TRBD1 or TRBD2 (5 bases each). With 0 bases removed from V and 0 bases from J, the gap between germline ends came to 8 bases. CDR1 and CDR2 from the germline V gene are SGDLS and YYNGEE. The CDR3 sequence is 15 residues long.

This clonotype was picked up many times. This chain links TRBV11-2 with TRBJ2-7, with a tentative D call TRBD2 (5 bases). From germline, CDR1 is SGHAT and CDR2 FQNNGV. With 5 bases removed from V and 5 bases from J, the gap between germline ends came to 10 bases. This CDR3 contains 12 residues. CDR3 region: CASSGDYDEQYF. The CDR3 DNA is TGTGCCAGCAGCGGTGACTACGACGAGCAGTACTTC.

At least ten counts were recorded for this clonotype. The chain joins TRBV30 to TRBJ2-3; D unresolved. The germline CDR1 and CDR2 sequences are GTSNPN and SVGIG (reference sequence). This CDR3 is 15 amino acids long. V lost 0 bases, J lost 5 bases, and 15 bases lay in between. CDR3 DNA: TGTGCCTGGAGTGTAGGGCCCACTCACGGAGATACGCAGTATTTT. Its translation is CAWSVGPTHGDTQYF. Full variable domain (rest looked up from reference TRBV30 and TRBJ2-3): SQTIHQWPATLVQPVGSPLSLECTVEGTSNPNLYWYRQAAGRGLQLLFYSVGIGQISSEVPQNLSASRPQDRQFILSSKKLLLSDSGFYLCAWSVGPTHGDTQYFGPGTRLTVL.

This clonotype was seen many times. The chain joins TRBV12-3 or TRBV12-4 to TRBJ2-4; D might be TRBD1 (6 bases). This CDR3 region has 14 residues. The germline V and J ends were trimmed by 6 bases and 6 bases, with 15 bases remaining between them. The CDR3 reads CASSRAGVGNIQYF. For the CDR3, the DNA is TGTGCCAGCAGCCGCGCAGGGGTTGGAAACATTCAGTACTTC.

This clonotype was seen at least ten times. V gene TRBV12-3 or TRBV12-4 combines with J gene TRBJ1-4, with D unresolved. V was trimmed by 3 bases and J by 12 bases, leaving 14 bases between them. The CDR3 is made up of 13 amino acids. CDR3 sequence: CASSLGWGRELFF. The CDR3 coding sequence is TGTGCCAGCAGTTTGGGGTGGGGAAGGGAACTGTTTTTT.

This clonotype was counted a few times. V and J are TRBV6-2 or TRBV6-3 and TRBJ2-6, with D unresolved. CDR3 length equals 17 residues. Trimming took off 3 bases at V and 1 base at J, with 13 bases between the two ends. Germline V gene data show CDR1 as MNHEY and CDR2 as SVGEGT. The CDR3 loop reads CASSYYSLGSGANVLTF. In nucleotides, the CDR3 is TGTGCCAGCAGTTATTATAGCCTGGGTTCTGGGGCCAACGTCCTGACTTTC.

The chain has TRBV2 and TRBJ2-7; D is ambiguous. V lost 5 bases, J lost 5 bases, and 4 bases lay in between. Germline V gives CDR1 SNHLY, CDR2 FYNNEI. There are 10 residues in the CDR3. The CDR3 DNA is TGTGCCAGCAGTCGCAACGAGCAGTACTTC. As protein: CASSRNEQYF.

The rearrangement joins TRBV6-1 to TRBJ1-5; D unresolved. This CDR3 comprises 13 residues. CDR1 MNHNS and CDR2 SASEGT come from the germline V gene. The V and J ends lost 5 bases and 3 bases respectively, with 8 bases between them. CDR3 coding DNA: TGTGCCAGCAGTAGTACCGCCAATCAGCCCCAGCATTTT. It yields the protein CASSSTANQPQHF.

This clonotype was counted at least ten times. In DNA, the CDR3 is TGTGCCATCAGTGAAAGGGACAGGACCACGGCTGAGCAGTACTTC. Its translation is CAISERDRTTAEQYF. The chain is built from TRBV10-3 and TRBJ2-7; 8 bases line up with TRBD1. CDR1 is ENHRY and CDR2 is SYGVKD in the germline V gene. This CDR3 spans 15 amino acids. J gave up 7 bases and V 3 bases, and 11 bases lay outside the gene matches.

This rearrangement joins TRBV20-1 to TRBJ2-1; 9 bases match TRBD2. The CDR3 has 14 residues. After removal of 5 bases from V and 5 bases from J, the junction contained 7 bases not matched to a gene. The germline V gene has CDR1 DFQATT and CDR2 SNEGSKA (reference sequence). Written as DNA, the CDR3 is TGCAGTGCTGACACTAGCGGGTACGACAATGAGCAGTTCTTC. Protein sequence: CSADTSGYDNEQFF.

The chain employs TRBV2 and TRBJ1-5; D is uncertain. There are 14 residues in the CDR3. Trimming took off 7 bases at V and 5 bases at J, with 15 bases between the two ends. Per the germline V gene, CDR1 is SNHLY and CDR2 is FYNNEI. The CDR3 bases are TGTGCCAGCACCCCGACGAACAGAGATCAGCCCCAGCATTTT. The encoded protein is CASTPTNRDQPQHF.

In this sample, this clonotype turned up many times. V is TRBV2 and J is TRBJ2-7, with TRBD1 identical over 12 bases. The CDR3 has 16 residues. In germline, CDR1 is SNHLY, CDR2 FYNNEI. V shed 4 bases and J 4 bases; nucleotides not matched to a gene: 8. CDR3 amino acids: CASSATGTGGRYEQYF. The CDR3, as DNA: TGTGCCAGCAGTGCCACCGGGACAGGGGGCAGGTACGAGCAGTACTTC. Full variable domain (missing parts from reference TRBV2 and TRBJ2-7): EPEVTQTPSHQVTQMGQEVILRCVPISNHLYFYWYRQILGQKVEFLVSFYNNEISEKSEIFDDQFSVERPDGSNFTLKIRSTKLEDSAMYFCASSATGTGGRYEQYFGPGTRLTVT.

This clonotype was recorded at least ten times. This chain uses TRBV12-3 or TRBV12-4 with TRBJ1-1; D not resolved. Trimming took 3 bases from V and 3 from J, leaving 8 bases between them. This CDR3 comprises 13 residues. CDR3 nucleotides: TGTGCCAGCAGTTTCCGCAGAGACACTGAAGCTTTCTTT. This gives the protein CASSFRRDTEAFF.

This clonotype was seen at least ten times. The DNA for the CDR3 is TGTGCCAGCAGGGGAAACACCATATATTTT. As protein: CASRGNTIYF. The chain recombines TRBV12-3 or TRBV12-4 with TRBJ1-3; D unresolved. Trimming stripped 6 bases from V and 4 bases from J, with 1 base between. The CDR3 runs to 10 residues.

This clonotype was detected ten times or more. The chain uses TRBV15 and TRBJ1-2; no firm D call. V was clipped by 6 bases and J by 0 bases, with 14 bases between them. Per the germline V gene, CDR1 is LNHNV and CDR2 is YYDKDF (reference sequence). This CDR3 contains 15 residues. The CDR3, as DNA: TGTGCCACCAGTCCTCTCAGCGGAGCTAACTATGGCTACACCTTC. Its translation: CATSPLSGANYGYTF.

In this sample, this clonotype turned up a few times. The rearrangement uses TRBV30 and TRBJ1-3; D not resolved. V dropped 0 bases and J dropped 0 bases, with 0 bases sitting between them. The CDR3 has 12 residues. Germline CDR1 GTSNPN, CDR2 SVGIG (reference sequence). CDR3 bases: TGTGCCTGGAGTGTCTCTGGAAACACCATATATTTT. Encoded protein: CAWSVSGNTIYF.

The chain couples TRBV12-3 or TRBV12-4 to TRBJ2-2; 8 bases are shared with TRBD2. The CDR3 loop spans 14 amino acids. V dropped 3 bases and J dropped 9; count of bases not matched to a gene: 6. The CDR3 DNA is TGTGCCAGCAGTTTCGTAGCGGGGACCCGGGAGCTGTTTTTT. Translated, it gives CASSFVAGTRELFF.

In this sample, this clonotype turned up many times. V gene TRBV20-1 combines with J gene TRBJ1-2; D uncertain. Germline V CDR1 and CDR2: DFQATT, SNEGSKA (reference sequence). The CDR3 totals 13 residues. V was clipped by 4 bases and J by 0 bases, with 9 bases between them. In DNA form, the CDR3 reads TGCAGTGCTATGAACAGCGCTAACTATGGCTACACCTTC. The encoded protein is CSAMNSANYGYTF.

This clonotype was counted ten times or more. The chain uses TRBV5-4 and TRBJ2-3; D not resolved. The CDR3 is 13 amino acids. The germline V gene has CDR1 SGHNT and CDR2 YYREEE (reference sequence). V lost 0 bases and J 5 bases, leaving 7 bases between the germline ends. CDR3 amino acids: CASSLEIGDTQYF. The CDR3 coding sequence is TGTGCCAGCAGCTTGGAGATCGGAGATACGCAGTATTTT.

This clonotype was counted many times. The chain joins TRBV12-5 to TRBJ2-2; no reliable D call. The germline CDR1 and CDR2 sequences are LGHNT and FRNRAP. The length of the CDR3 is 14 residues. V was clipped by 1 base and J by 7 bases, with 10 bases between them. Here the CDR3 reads CASGLGRLGGELFF. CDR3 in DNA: TGTGCTAGTGGTTTGGGACGCTTAGGCGGGGAGCTGTTTTTT.

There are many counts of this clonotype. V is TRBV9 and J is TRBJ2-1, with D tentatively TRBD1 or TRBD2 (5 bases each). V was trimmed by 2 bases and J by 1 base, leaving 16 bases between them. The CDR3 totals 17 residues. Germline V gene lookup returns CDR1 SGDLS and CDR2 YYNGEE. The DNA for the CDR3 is TGTGCCAGCAGCGTGGGGGTGGGGTCCGCTTCCTACAATGAGCAGTTCTTC. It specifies CASSVGVGSASYNEQFF. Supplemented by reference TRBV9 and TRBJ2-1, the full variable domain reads DSGVTQTPKHLITATGQRVTLRCSPRSGDLSVYWYQQSLDQGLQFLIQYYNGEERAKGNILERFSAQQFPDLHSELNLSSLELGDSALYFCASSVGVGSASYNEQFFGPGTRLTVL.

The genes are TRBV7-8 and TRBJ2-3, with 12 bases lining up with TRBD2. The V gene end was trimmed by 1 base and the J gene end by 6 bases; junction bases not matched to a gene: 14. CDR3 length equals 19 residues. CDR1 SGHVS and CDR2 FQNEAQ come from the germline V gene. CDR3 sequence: CASSLVSRGLAGGADTQYF. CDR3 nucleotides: TGTGCCAGCAGCTTAGTCTCCCGGGGACTAGCGGGTGGGGCGGATACGCAGTATTTT. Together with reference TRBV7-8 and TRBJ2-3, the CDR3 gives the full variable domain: GAGVSQSPRYKVAKRGQDVALRCDPISGHVSLFWYQQALGQGPEFLTYFQNEAQLDKSGLPSDRFFAERPEGSVSTLKIQRTQQEDSAVYLCASSLVSRGLAGGADTQYFGPGTRLTVL.

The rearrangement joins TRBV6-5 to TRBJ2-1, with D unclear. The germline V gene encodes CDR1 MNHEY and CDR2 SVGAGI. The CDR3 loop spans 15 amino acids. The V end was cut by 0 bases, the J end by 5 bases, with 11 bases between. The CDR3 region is CASSYSYTKDNEQFF. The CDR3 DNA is TGTGCCAGCAGTTACTCGTATACAAAGGACAATGAGCAGTTCTTC.

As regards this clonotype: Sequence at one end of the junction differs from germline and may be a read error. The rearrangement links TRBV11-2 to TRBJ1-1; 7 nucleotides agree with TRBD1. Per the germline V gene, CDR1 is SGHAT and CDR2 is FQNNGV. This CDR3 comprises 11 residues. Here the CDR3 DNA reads TGTGCCAGCAGCTTAACCTTTGGACAGGTTTTT. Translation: CASSLTFGQVF. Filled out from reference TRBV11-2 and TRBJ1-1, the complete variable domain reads EAGVAQSPRYKIIEKRQSVAFWCNPISGHATLYWYQQILGQGPKLLIQFQNNGVVDDSQLPKDRFSAERLKGVDSTLKIQPAKLEDSAVYLCASSLTFGQVFGQGTRLTVV.

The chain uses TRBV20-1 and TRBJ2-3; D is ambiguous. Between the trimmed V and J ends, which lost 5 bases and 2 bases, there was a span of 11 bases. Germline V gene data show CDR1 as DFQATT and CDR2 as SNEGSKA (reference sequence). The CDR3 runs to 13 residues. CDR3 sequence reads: CSAPSEATDTQYF. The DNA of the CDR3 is TGCAGTGCTCCGAGTGAGGCCACAGATACGCAGTATTTT.

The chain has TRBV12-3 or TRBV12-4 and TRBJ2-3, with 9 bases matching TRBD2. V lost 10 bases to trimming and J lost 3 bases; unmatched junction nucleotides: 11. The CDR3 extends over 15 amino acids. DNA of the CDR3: TGTGCCAACATCTTTAGCGGGAGAAGAACAGATACGCAGTATTTT. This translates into CANIFSGRRTDTQYF.